The 27 T cell receptor beta chains in this list originate from one sample, sequenced in a study of blood T cell repertoires in COVID-19. Clones were sequenced by immunoSEQ multiplex PCR, and TCRdb holds only the in-frame ones, with some missing. The sample has more than 450,000 clones; 75% to 90% are singletons. The sequencing sample was made of PBMCs or T cells enriched from blood (not recorded which). Receptors originate from a woman aged 18-29 years who had recovered from COVID-19.

The chain couples TRBV12-5 to TRBJ2-1; TRBD1 aligns across 10 bases. J gave up 8 bases and V 6 bases, and 4 bases lay outside the gene matches. Germline V CDR1 and CDR2: LGHNT, FRNRAP. The CDR3 runs to 13 residues. The CDR3 DNA is TGTGCTAGTGGCCGGACAGGGGGGGATGAGCAGTTCTTC. It yields the protein CASGRTGGDEQFF.

J is TRBJ1-5 and V is TRBV7-9; D is unclear. The V and J ends lost 1 base and 1 base respectively, with 8 bases between them. CDR1 is SEHNR and CDR2 is FQNEAQ in the germline V gene (reference sequence). The CDR3 spans 15 residues. The CDR3 region is CASSLDGSSNQPQHF. The CDR3, as DNA: TGTGCCAGCAGCTTAGATGGGAGCAGCAATCAGCCCCAGCATTTT.

This clone was counted a single time. The sample has other DNA sequences that encode this CDR3 too. The rearrangement links TRBV6-5 to TRBJ2-5, with D perhaps TRBD1 (6 bases). Germline V gene data show CDR1 as MNHEY and CDR2 as SVGAGI. The CDR3 consists of 13 residues. Trimming took 6 bases from V and 3 from J, leaving 11 bases between them. The CDR3 region is CASRVSGEETQYF. In DNA form, the CDR3 reads TGTGCCAGCAGGGTCTCAGGGGAAGAGACCCAGTACTTC.

This sequence joins TRBV13 and TRBJ2-3, with TRBD1 matching 8 bases. The CDR3 runs 16 residues. Per the germline V gene, CDR1 is PRHDT and CDR2 is FYEKMQ (reference sequence). V shed 1 base, J shed 4 bases, and the junction held 7 bases outside the gene matches. The DNA of the CDR3 is TGTGCCAGCAGCTTAGCTCTCGCACAGGGGGCAGATACGCAGTATTTT. It encodes CASSLALAQGADTQYF.

This rearrangement joins TRBV4-2 to TRBJ1-1, with D unclear. The CDR3 loop spans 15 amino acids. V was cut by 4 bases and J by 2 bases, with 14 bases left in between. CDR1 LGHNA and CDR2 YNFKEQ come from the germline V gene. The CDR3 nucleotides are TGTGCCAGCAGCCCGGAGCTCTTTCCAAACACTGAAGCTTTCTTT. It is translated as CASSPELFPNTEAFF.

This clone is medium-sized in the sample. V usage is TRBV2 and J usage is TRBJ1-6; TRBD1 matches 7 bases. This CDR3 has 16 residues. V was pared by 1 base and J by 5 bases, with 5 bases of the junction left unmatched. Germline lookup yields CDR1 SNHLY and CDR2 FYNNEI. In nucleotides, the CDR3 is TGTGCCAGCAGTGAAGAAGGGGGCGGCCATAATTCACCCCTCCACTTT. Protein sequence: CASSEEGGGHNSPLHF.

This rearrangement joins TRBV3-1 (or the pseudogene TRBV3-2) to TRBJ2-1; 9 nucleotides agree with TRBD2. This CDR3 region has 17 residues. V dropped 0 bases and J dropped 6; count of bases not matched to a gene: 9. The germline CDR1 and CDR2 sequences are LGHDT and YNNKEL (reference sequence). The CDR3 DNA is TGTGCCAGCAGCCAAGATCTAGGGCTAGCGGGGTCCAATGAGCAGTTCTTC. This translates into CASSQDLGLAGSNEQFF.

V usage is TRBV11-2 and J usage is TRBJ1-1, with 7 bases lining up with TRBD1. V dropped 4 bases and J dropped 7; count of bases not matched to a gene: 15. The V gene's germline CDR1 is SGHAT and CDR2 FQNNGV. This CDR3 has 16 amino acids. CDR3 coding DNA: TGTGCCAGCAGCTCAGTTCGACAGGGCGGGCAGAGTGAAGCTTTCTTT. Translation gives CASSSVRQGGQSEAFF.

J is TRBJ1-2 and V is TRBV7-8, with TRBD1 matching 12 bases. Trimming at V came to 5 bases and at J to 6 bases, leaving 10 bases not matched to a gene. Per germline, CDR1 SGHVS and CDR2 FQNEAQ. This CDR3 region has 16 residues. The CDR3 loop is CASSTRRDRGLDGYTF. The CDR3 DNA follows: TGTGCCAGCAGCACCCGCCGGGACAGGGGGCTTGATGGCTACACCTTC.

The chain has TRBV7-2 and TRBJ1-1; a possible D gene is TRBD1 (5 bases). Germline assignment: CDR1 SGHTA and CDR2 FQGNSA. The CDR3 loop spans 15 amino acids. The V end lost 5 bases, the J end lost 3 bases, and 16 bases lay between the germline ends. DNA of the CDR3: TGTGCCAGCAGCCGCGTCGGGGGAACGTACACTGAAGCTTTCTTT. Protein: CASSRVGGTYTEAFF.

The chain carries TRBV5-4 and TRBJ1-1; D is possibly TRBD1 (6 bases). Germline V gene sequence: CDR1 SGHNT, CDR2 YYREEE (reference sequence). CDR3 length: 15 amino acids. V was trimmed by 4 bases and J by 2 bases, leaving 15 bases between them. The CDR3 coding sequence is TGTGCCAGCAGCCTACAGGGAATAGAAAACACTGAAGCTTTCTTT. It codes for CASSLQGIENTEAFF.

The chain recombines TRBV10-1 with TRBJ2-3, with 9 bases lining up with TRBD1. Germline values: CDR1 WNHNN, CDR2 SYGVQD (reference sequence). The CDR3 length is 14 residues. V dropped 6 bases and J dropped 3; count of bases not matched to a gene: 4. DNA of the CDR3: TGCGCCAGCAGCCCGGACAGGGGTACAGATACGCAGTATTTT. As protein: CASSPDRGTDTQYF.

This chain uses TRBV28 with TRBJ1-5; 7 nucleotides match TRBD1. With V trimmed by 7 bases and J by 6 bases, 18 bases remained unmatched. The CDR3 extends over 17 amino acids. Germline V gives CDR1 MDHEN, CDR2 SYDVKM. The CDR3 here is CASNQDTGTEGGQPQHF. The CDR3 region has the DNA TGTGCCAGCAACCAAGACACCGGGACAGAGGGGGGTCAGCCCCAGCATTTT.

Regarding this clone: Germline and junction disagree at one end, which may indicate a read error. The chain's CDR3 is CASSHGQGQPNF. The DNA for the CDR3 is TGTGCCAGCAGCCATGGACAGGGGCAACCAAATTTC. The V gene is TRBV3-1 (or the pseudogene TRBV3-2), the J gene TRBJ2-4; 9 positions match TRBD1. The germline gives CDR1 LGHDT, CDR2 YNNKEL (reference sequence). This CDR3 has 12 residues.

The chain joins TRBV11-2 to TRBJ1-1; no clear D. Looked up from germline, CDR1 is SGHAT and CDR2 is FQNNGV. The V end was cut by 5 bases, the J end by 0 bases, with 13 bases between. The CDR3 is made up of 15 amino acids. The CDR3 sequence is CASSRGSSMNTEAFF. In DNA, the CDR3 is TGTGCCAGCAGCCGAGGGTCAAGCATGAACACTGAAGCTTTCTTT.

The J gene is TRBJ2-5, the V gene TRBV12-3 or TRBV12-4, with TRBD2 matching over 7 bases. The CDR3 runs 12 residues. The V segment lost 4 bases and the J segment 4 bases; nucleotides outside the gene matches: 0. CDR3 nucleotides: TGTGCCAGCAGTTGGGGGGGAGAGACCCAGTACTTC. Amino acids: CASSWGGETQYF.

The chain has TRBV9 and TRBJ1-2; 12 bases are a match to TRBD1. The V gene end was trimmed by 1 base and the J gene end by 8 bases; junction bases not matched to a gene: 15. Germline CDR1 and CDR2: SGDLS and YYNGEE. The CDR3 loop spans 18 amino acids. The CDR3 DNA sequence: TGTGCCAGCAGCGTATCATTTTTTTCGGGACAGGGGGCAGAGGGCTACACCTTC. This encodes CASSVSFFSGQGAEGYTF.

V usage is TRBV6-5 and J usage is TRBJ1-5, with D unclear. With 6 bases removed from V and 3 bases from J, the gap between germline ends came to 12 bases. Germline V CDR1 and CDR2: MNHEY, SVGAGI. The CDR3 spans 14 residues. CDR3 nucleotide sequence: TGTGCCAGCAGGAGGCCGGGAGACAATCAGCCCCAGCATTTT. Its translation is CASRRPGDNQPQHF.

The V and J genes are TRBV4-1 and TRBJ2-3, with a tentative D call TRBD1 (5 bases). Deletions cut 1 base from V and 9 bases from J, with 14 bases between. The germline CDR1 and CDR2 sequences are MGHRA and YSYEKL. The CDR3 extends over 14 amino acids. For the CDR3, the DNA is TGCGCCAGCAGCCAAGTCTTGGGTGCAGGGACGCAGTATTTT. It encodes CASSQVLGAGTQYF.

This clone was observed a single time. The CDR3 is CASSFDRGRETQYF. In nucleotides, the CDR3 is TGTGCCAGCAGCTTTGACAGGGGGCGTGAGACCCAGTACTTC. The V and J genes are TRBV7-2 and TRBJ2-5; 10 positions agree with TRBD1. The trim removed 3 bases at V and 5 bases at J, leaving 3 bases unmatched. Germline V gene lookup returns CDR1 SGHTA and CDR2 FQGNSA. This CDR3 contains 14 residues. Complete variable domain (other parts from reference TRBV7-2 and TRBJ2-5): GAGVSQSPSNKVTEKGKDVELRCDPISGHTALYWYRQSLGQGLEFLIYFQGNSAPDKSGLPSDRFSAERTGGSVSTLTIQRTQQEDSAVYLCASSFDRGRETQYFGPGTRLLVL.

The gene calls are TRBV2 and TRBJ2-5; TRBD2 matches 9 bases. This CDR3 has 15 residues. Per the germline V gene, CDR1 is SNHLY and CDR2 is FYNNEI. V trimming: 3 bases; J trimming: 1 base; junction bases outside the gene matches: 3. The CDR3 spells CASSDRAGGQETQYF. CDR3 bases: TGTGCCAGCAGTGATAGAGCGGGGGGCCAAGAGACCCAGTACTTC.

This chain links TRBV18 with TRBJ2-1; 8 bases fit TRBD2. With 3 bases clipped from V and 8 bases from J, the junction kept 9 bases outside the gene matches. This CDR3 is built from 15 residues. The germline gives CDR1 KGHSH, CDR2 LQKENI. DNA for the CDR3: TGTGCCAGCTCACCGTTCGGGACTAGTATGTATGAGCAGTTCTTC. Translation gives CASSPFGTSMYEQFF.

This clone has more than one count but fewer than ten. The DNA of the CDR3 is TGTGCCACCAGAGGAGCACAGGGGGCGCACACTGAAGCTTTCTTT. Translated: CATRGAQGAHTEAFF. V gene TRBV24-1 combines with J gene TRBJ1-1; TRBD1 agrees at 9 bases. The V and J ends lost 7 bases and 3 bases, in that order; junction bases with no gene match: 8. The CDR3 sequence is 15 residues long. Germline CDR1 reads KGHDR; CDR2 reads SFDVKD.

This chain joins TRBV7-3 and TRBJ2-1, with a weak D call TRBD1 (6 bases). The germline gives CDR1 SGHTA, CDR2 FQGTGA. With 1 base removed from V and 8 bases from J, the gap between germline ends came to 12 bases. The CDR3 spans 14 residues. The CDR3 is CASSLRGLIDEQFF. The CDR3 bases are TGTGCCAGCAGCTTAAGGGGGCTTATCGATGAGCAGTTCTTC.

The rearrangement uses TRBV18 and TRBJ1-1, with TRBD1 matching 9 bases. The ends lost 6 bases at V and 5 bases at J; junction bases unmatched: 10. The CDR3 runs to 15 residues. Germline V gives CDR1 KGHSH, CDR2 LQKENI. CDR3 sequence (DNA): TGTGCCAGCTCCCCGGGACAGGGTCGTCGGACTGAAGCTTTCTTT. Its translation: CASSPGQGRRTEAFF.

V gene TRBV19 combines with J gene TRBJ1-1; D is unclear. Trimming took off 4 bases at V and 4 bases at J, with 10 bases between the two ends. The CDR3 spans 13 residues. Germline CDR1 LNHDA, CDR2 SQIVND (reference sequence). CDR3 protein: CASSNKIGTEAFF. CDR3 sequence (DNA): TGTGCCAGTAGTAACAAAATTGGCACTGAAGCTTTCTTT.

The V gene is TRBV7-6, the J gene TRBJ2-3; 7 bases align to TRBD2. The J segment lost 1 base and the V segment lost 6 bases, leaving 19 bases of the junction unmatched. Germline V gene sequence: CDR1 SGHVS, CDR2 FNYEAQ. This CDR3 has 19 amino acids. The chain's CDR3 is CASSRYLAEPQRGTDTQYF. CDR3 nucleotide sequence: TGTGCCAGCAGTCGTTACCTAGCGGAGCCCCAAAGGGGCACAGATACGCAGTATTTT.